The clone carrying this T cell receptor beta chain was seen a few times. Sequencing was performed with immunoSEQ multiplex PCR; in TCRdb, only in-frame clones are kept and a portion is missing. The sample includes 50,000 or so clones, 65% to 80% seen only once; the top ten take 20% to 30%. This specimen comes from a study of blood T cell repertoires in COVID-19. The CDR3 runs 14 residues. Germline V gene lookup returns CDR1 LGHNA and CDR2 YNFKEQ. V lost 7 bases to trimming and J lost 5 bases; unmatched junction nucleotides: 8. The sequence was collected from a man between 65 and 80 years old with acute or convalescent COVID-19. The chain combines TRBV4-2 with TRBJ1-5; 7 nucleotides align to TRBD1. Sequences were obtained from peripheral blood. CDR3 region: CASNYRTGDQPQHF. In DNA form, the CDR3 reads TGTGCCAGCAACTATAGGACAGGAGATCAGCCCCAGCATTTT.